This record concerns one TCR beta chain sequence. The entry originates in a study of technical replicates of blood from several donors. TCRdb keeps only in-frame clones here, not all; method: immunoSEQ multiplex PCR. The data contain approximately 89,000 clones, roughly 94% of them singletons. Looked up from germline, CDR1 is SGHRS and CDR2 is YFSETQ. This CDR3 has 17 residues. Trimming removed 4 bases from V and 2 bases from J; junction bases left unmatched: 5. The chain carries TRBV5-1 and TRBJ2-5; TRBD2 aligns across 16 bases. Sequencing was done on a sample of T cells isolated from PBMCs. The source of this sequence is a human donor in good health. The chain's CDR3 is CASSPGLAGGFQETQYF. In DNA, the CDR3 is TGCGCCAGCAGCCCGGGACTAGCGGGAGGGTTTCAAGAGACCCAGTACTTC.